These T cell receptor beta chains were read from a single sample in a study of T cell responses to AZD1222 COVID-19 vaccine. The data were produced by immunoSEQ multiplex PCR, yet TCRdb's version contains in-frame clones alone and is incomplete. The data show 69,000 or so clones, with around 90% seen just once and 1% to 1.5% held by the top ten. The sequences come from peripheral blood, collected 28 days after the second AZD1222 dose. The origin of the receptors is an adult who received the AZD1222 COVID-19 vaccine. Each CDR3 is given with its conserved first and last residue. A D gene is named only where the DNA matches it firmly. Clone size is not always given. Where it is, it says once, few, many or a class for expanded clones.

v_call: TRBV5-1
j_call: TRBJ2-2
clone_size: .
d_call: TRBD2
cdr3_aa: CASSFLAGPAGTGELFF
cdr3_nt: TGCGCCAGCAGCTTCCTAGCGGGGCCGGCGGGCACCGGGGAGCTGTTTTTT

v_call: TRBV6-1
j_call: TRBJ2-1
clone_size: .
d_call: .
cdr3_aa: CASSVSSALNYNEQFF
cdr3_nt: TGTGCCAGCAGTGTATCTAGCGCTCTAAACTACAATGAGCAGTTCTTC

v_call: TRBV14
j_call: TRBJ2-1
clone_size: .
d_call: .
cdr3_aa: CASSQAGSYNEQFF
cdr3_nt: TGTGCCAGCAGCCAAGCCGGCTCCTACAATGAGCAGTTCTTC

v_call: TRBV11-2
j_call: TRBJ2-7
clone_size: .
d_call: .
cdr3_aa: CASSLLDSTYEQYF
cdr3_nt: TGTGCCAGCAGCTTACTGGACTCAACCTACGAGCAGTACTTC

v_call: TRBV3-1/TRBV3-2
j_call: TRBJ1-3
clone_size: .
d_call: .
cdr3_aa: CASSHHRGPGNTIYF
cdr3_nt: TGTGCCAGCAGCCACCACAGAGGGCCTGGAAACACCATATATTTT

v_call: TRBV27
j_call: TRBJ1-6
clone_size: .
d_call: .
cdr3_aa: CASKPHRPHSLHF
cdr3_nt: TGTGCCAGCAAGCCCCACAGGCCACATTCCCTCCACTTT

v_call: TRBV29-1
j_call: TRBJ1-1
clone_size: .
d_call: .
cdr3_aa: CSVEKGLNTEAFF
cdr3_nt: TGCAGCGTTGAGAAGGGGTTGAACACTGAAGCTTTCTTT

v_call: TRBV7-2
j_call: TRBJ2-1
clone_size: .
d_call: TRBD2
cdr3_aa: CASRPPGTSGSGEQFF
cdr3_nt: TGTGCCAGCCGCCCTCCCGGGACTAGCGGGAGCGGTGAGCAGTTCTTC

v_call: TRBV12-3/TRBV12-4
j_call: TRBJ1-1
clone_size: .
d_call: .
cdr3_aa: CAVSMNTEAFF
cdr3_nt: TGTGCCGTATCCATGAACACTGAAGCTTTCTTT

v_call: TRBV10-3
j_call: TRBJ1-4
clone_size: .
d_call: .
cdr3_aa: CAISEWGTSNEKLFF
cdr3_nt: TGTGCCATCAGTGAGTGGGGCACTAGTAATGAAAAACTGTTTTTT

v_call: TRBV7-2
j_call: TRBJ2-1
clone_size: .
d_call: TRBD2
cdr3_aa: CASSLVATSGVSSYNEQFF
cdr3_nt: TGTGCCAGCAGCTTAGTTGCGACTAGCGGGGTAAGCTCCTACAATGAGCAGTTCTTC

v_call: TRBV7-2
j_call: TRBJ2-5
clone_size: .
d_call: .
cdr3_aa: CASSLAGPQETQYF
cdr3_nt: TGTGCCAGCAGCTTGGCAGGGCCCCAAGAGACCCAGTACTTC

v_call: TRBV5-4
j_call: TRBJ2-1
clone_size: once
d_call: TRBD1
cdr3_aa: CASSLGTGSNEQFF
cdr3_nt: TGTGCCAGCAGCTTGGGGACAGGGTCGAATGAGCAGTTCTTC

v_call: TRBV11-1
j_call: TRBJ2-7
clone_size: few
d_call: .
cdr3_aa: CASSLGWDSTWGEQYF
cdr3_nt: TGTGCCAGCAGCTTAGGGTGGGACTCAACGTGGGGAGAGCAGTACTTC

v_call: TRBV19
j_call: TRBJ2-1
clone_size: few
d_call: TRBD2
cdr3_aa: CASSVIAGPSYNEQFF
cdr3_nt: TGTGCCAGTAGTGTAATAGCGGGACCGTCCTACAATGAGCAGTTCTTC

v_call: TRBV6-7
j_call: TRBJ2-7
clone_size: .
d_call: .
cdr3_aa: CASSYPPFSPYWEQYF
cdr3_nt: TGTGCCAGCAGTTACCCTCCATTTAGCCCGTACTGGGAGCAGTACTTC

v_call: TRBV19
j_call: TRBJ1-5
clone_size: .
d_call: .
cdr3_aa: CASSRQDNQPQHF
cdr3_nt: TGTGCCAGTAGTAGACAGGATAATCAGCCCCAGCATTTT

v_call: TRBV30
j_call: TRBJ2-5
clone_size: .
d_call: .
cdr3_aa: CAWSGIRGQETQYF
cdr3_nt: TGTGCCTGGAGTGGGATCAGGGGCCAAGAGACCCAGTACTTC

v_call: TRBV19
j_call: TRBJ2-1
clone_size: .
d_call: .
cdr3_aa: CASSLYNEQFF
cdr3_nt: TGTGCCAGTAGTCTCTACAATGAGCAGTTCTTC

v_call: TRBV19
j_call: TRBJ2-3
clone_size: .
d_call: TRBD2
cdr3_aa: CASSISGSTDTQYF
cdr3_nt: TGTGCCAGTAGTATTAGCGGGAGCACAGATACGCAGTATTTT

v_call: TRBV7-2
j_call: TRBJ2-3
clone_size: .
d_call: .
cdr3_aa: CASSLNSGSTDTQYF
cdr3_nt: TGTGCCAGCAGCTTAAATTCCGGGAGCACAGATACGCAGTATTTT

v_call: TRBV4-2
j_call: TRBJ2-7
clone_size: medium-sized
d_call: TRBD2
cdr3_aa: CASSQDLLAGDEQYF
cdr3_nt: TGTGCCAGCAGCCAAGATCTACTAGCGGGAGACGAGCAGTACTTC

v_call: TRBV3-1/TRBV3-2
j_call: TRBJ2-7
clone_size: .
d_call: .
cdr3_aa: CASSPRLNPYEQYF
cdr3_nt: TGTGCCAGCAGCCCCAGACTCAACCCCTACGAGCAGTACTTC

v_call: TRBV13
j_call: TRBJ2-1
clone_size: .
d_call: TRBD2
cdr3_aa: CASSLRTSGRGEQFF
cdr3_nt: TGTGCCAGCAGCTTAAGGACTAGCGGGAGAGGGGAGCAGTTCTTC

v_call: TRBV6-5
j_call: TRBJ1-6
clone_size: .
d_call: TRBD1
cdr3_aa: CASSPLDRPNSPLHF
cdr3_nt: TGTGCCAGCAGTCCTCTGGACAGGCCAAATTCACCCCTCCACTTT

v_call: TRBV30
j_call: TRBJ2-7
clone_size: .
d_call: TRBD1
cdr3_aa: CAWAIQTGVYEQYF
cdr3_nt: TGTGCCTGGGCGATCCAGACAGGGGTCTACGAGCAGTACTTC

v_call: TRBV7-8
j_call: TRBJ2-7
clone_size: .
d_call: .
cdr3_aa: CASSLSSYEQYF
cdr3_nt: TGTGCCAGCAGCTTGAGCAGCTACGAGCAGTACTTC

v_call: TRBV6-2/TRBV6-3
j_call: TRBJ1-1
clone_size: .
d_call: .
cdr3_aa: CASSQGREAFF
cdr3_nt: TGTGCCAGCAGTCAAGGACGGGAAGCTTTCTTT

v_call: TRBV12-3/TRBV12-4
j_call: TRBJ1-2
clone_size: .
d_call: TRBD1
cdr3_aa: CASSPTDRAGYTF
cdr3_nt: TGTGCCAGCAGTCCCACTGACAGGGCTGGCTACACCTTC

v_call: TRBV10-2
j_call: TRBJ1-5
clone_size: .
d_call: TRBD1
cdr3_aa: CASSIGQGFDQPQHF
cdr3_nt: TGCGCCAGCAGTATTGGACAGGGTTTTGATCAGCCCCAGCATTTT

v_call: TRBV7-2
j_call: TRBJ1-6
clone_size: .
d_call: TRBD1
cdr3_aa: CASSRRQGSYNSPLHF
cdr3_nt: TGTGCCAGCAGCCGTAGACAGGGTTCCTATAATTCACCCCTCCACTTT

v_call: TRBV5-1
j_call: TRBJ2-5
clone_size: .
d_call: .
cdr3_aa: CASSDSITETQYF
cdr3_nt: TGCGCCAGCAGTGACAGTATAACAGAGACCCAGTACTTC

v_call: TRBV11-1
j_call: TRBJ1-1
clone_size: .
d_call: .
cdr3_aa: CASTKDSASTEAFF
cdr3_nt: TGTGCCAGCACCAAAGACAGTGCTTCCACTGAAGCTTTCTTT

v_call: TRBV18
j_call: TRBJ1-2
clone_size: .
d_call: TRBD1
cdr3_aa: CASSPPQGARANYGYTF
cdr3_nt: TGTGCCAGCTCACCGCCCCAGGGGGCCCGGGCTAACTATGGCTACACCTTC

v_call: TRBV11-3
j_call: TRBJ1-1
clone_size: .
d_call: TRBD1
cdr3_aa: CASSLAGTENTEAFF
cdr3_nt: TGTGCCAGCAGCTTAGCCGGGACAGAGAACACTGAAGCTTTCTTT

v_call: TRBV9
j_call: TRBJ1-4
clone_size: .
d_call: .
cdr3_aa: CASSSGTNNEKLFF
cdr3_nt: TGTGCCAGCAGCTCAGGGACAAATAATGAAAAACTGTTTTTT

v_call: TRBV6-5
j_call: TRBJ1-2
clone_size: .
d_call: TRBD1
cdr3_aa: CASQEGTGHGYTF
cdr3_nt: TGTGCCAGCCAGGAAGGGACAGGGCATGGCTACACCTTC

v_call: TRBV4-3
j_call: TRBJ2-7
clone_size: .
d_call: .
cdr3_aa: CASSQDWDNSYEQYF
cdr3_nt: TGCGCCAGCAGCCAAGATTGGGACAACTCCTACGAGCAGTACTTC

v_call: TRBV18
j_call: TRBJ2-3
clone_size: .
d_call: .
cdr3_aa: CASSPPSGLTDTQYF
cdr3_nt: TGTGCCAGCTCACCACCGAGCGGGCTCACAGATACGCAGTATTTT

v_call: TRBV9
j_call: TRBJ2-1
clone_size: few
d_call: TRBD2
cdr3_aa: CASSVASGRGGGRLWDNEQFF
cdr3_nt: TGTGCCAGCAGCGTAGCTTCTGGTCGAGGCGGCGGGAGGTTATGGGACAATGAGCAGTTCTTC

v_call: TRBV6-5
j_call: TRBJ1-6
clone_size: .
d_call: .
cdr3_aa: CASSPGNSWSPLHF
cdr3_nt: TGTGCCAGCAGCCCAGGGAATTCATGGTCACCCCTCCACTTT

v_call: TRBV7-8
j_call: TRBJ2-3
clone_size: .
d_call: .
cdr3_aa: CASSPHTDTQYF
cdr3_nt: TGTGCCAGCAGCCCCCACACAGATACGCAGTATTTT